This T cell receptor (beta chain) was recovered during a study of identical twins. TCRdb ran MiXCR on the 5' RACE reads and lists one entry per CDR3 protein. The sample yields about 190,000 distinct CDR3 sequences, approximately 16% seen once. J was trimmed by 5 bases and V by 4 bases; bases with no gene match: 1. Germline V gene data show CDR1 as SQVTM and CDR2 as ANQGSEA. The CDR3 loop spans 12 amino acids. As concerns this clonotype: Its specificity is not known.

Points from the study as a whole: High-abundance cord blood beta clonotypes had fewer insertions; memory repertoires showed none.

The sample also formed part of further work on T cells expressing NK-cell markers.

The V gene is TRBV29-1, the J gene TRBJ2-2; 7 bases align to TRBD2. Sequences were obtained from CD8+ T cells sorted from blood. This receptor was obtained from a woman under 30 in good health. As DNA, the CDR3 is TGCAGCGTTGGGGGGGGAACCGGGGAGCTGTTTTTT. Its translation is CSVGGGTGELFF.